Presented here are 2 T cell receptor beta chains from one specimen sequenced in a study of human T cells and chemical hapten exposure. The time point: pre-sensitization, week 0. Treatment reported: therapeutic diphenylcyclopropenone sensitization with weekly scalp DPC. TCRdb analysed the RACE reads with MiXCR anew, one entry per CDR3 protein. This table holds about 380,000 distinct CDR3 sequences, roughly 5% found once. The input for sequencing was whole blood, taken in connection with sensitization to the hapten diphenylcyclopropenone (DPC). The receptor set was obtained from a woman aged 50 to 65 with alopecia areata. Some clones in this sample may be carry-over from other donors' samples.

This clonotype was found many times. This may arise from a read error, as a much more abundant clone is one base away. The chain employs TRBV7-2 and TRBJ2-3; unclear D gene. Looked up from germline, CDR1 is SGHTA and CDR2 is FQGNSA. Trimming shortened V by 7 bases and J by 5 bases, and 7 bases separated the two germline ends. CDR3 length: 11 amino acids. CDR3 sequence: CASTPGDTQYF. The CDR3, as DNA: TGTGCCAGCACCCCCGGAGATACGCAGTATTTT.

V gene TRBV20-1 combines with J gene TRBJ1-6; no clear D. This CDR3 is built from 17 residues. Germline V gene sequence: CDR1 DFQATT, CDR2 SNEGSKA (reference sequence). Trimming stripped 0 bases from V and 6 bases from J, with 18 bases between. Here the CDR3 reads CSARDTTGWVGNSPLHF. The CDR3 DNA is TGCAGTGCTAGAGATACCACGGGCTGGGTGGGTAATTCACCCCTCCACTTT.